This T cell receptor beta chain was sequenced for a study of radiation and T cells in renal cell carcinoma. A remark on this clone: Its cognate antigen is unknown.

Notes on the study in general: In blood, top tumor clones expanded by 2 weeks, shrinking by 4.

The CDR3 spans 14 residues. Germline CDR1 and CDR2: SGHRS and YFSETQ. Trimming took 2 bases from V and 1 from J; bases not matched to a gene: 2. TCRdb's copy holds only in-frame clones and misses some; the assay was immunoSEQ multiplex PCR. The data hold tens of thousands of clones, with approximately 84% observed a single time. Time point here: blood 4 weeks post-SBRT, at nephrectomy. The sample's treatment: 15 Gy SBRT to primary tumor, nephrectomy 4 weeks later. Nephrectomy followed 15 Gy stereotactic body radiation by 4 weeks. Radiation-treated patients gave blood at baseline, week 2 and week 4. This receptor was identified in a man in his 60s with renal cell carcinoma. V usage is TRBV5-1 and J usage is TRBJ1-1; 7 bases line up with TRBD1. The source was blood, collected from a patient whose treatment included radiotherapy and nephrectomy. The CDR3 sequence is CASSLPGGNTEAFF. Written as DNA, the CDR3 is TGCGCCAGCAGCTTACCAGGGGGGAACACTGAAGCTTTCTTT.